This TCR beta chain was recorded in a study of CD8 T cells in Susac syndrome. An amount of RNA that ranged from about 0.45 to 1 ug was reverse transcribed with random hexamers. TCRdb fed the immunoSEQ multiplex PCR reads into MiXCR, producing one record per CDR3 protein. The sample holds approximately 120,000 distinct CDR3 sequences, just under 95% seen once. TEMRA cells were enriched by FACS, and CD4+ and CD8+ T cells were negatively isolated. This clonotype came up a few times. J gave up 3 bases and V 5 bases, and 10 bases lay outside the gene matches. The CDR3 runs 17 residues. The germline V gene has CDR1 SEHNR and CDR2 FQNEAQ (reference sequence).

Sample: CD8+ T cells from PBMCs. V is TRBV7-9 and J is TRBJ2-7; 13 positions agree with TRBD2. The clonotype originates from a human donor in good health. CDR3 sequence: CASSRTSGRADFYEQYF. The CDR3 DNA sequence: TGTGCCAGCAGCCGAACTAGCGGGAGGGCCGATTTCTACGAGCAGTACTTC.